This TCR beta chain stems from a study of Tregs in tolerant kidney transplant recipients. Before regulatory T cell sorting, thawed PBMCs rested overnight at 37°C in about 200 IU/ml IL-2. Assay: immunoSEQ multiplex PCR; the TCRdb copy retains only in-frame clones and omits some. The sample lists tens of thousands of clones, about 90% occurring once. This TCR derives from a human donor in good health. Sequencing was carried out using Tregs from blood.

The CDR3: CASSFVVENTGELFF. CDR3 DNA: TGTGCCAGTAGTTTCGTCGTTGAGAACACCGGGGAGCTGTTTTTT. V usage is TRBV19 and J usage is TRBJ2-2; D is ambiguous. CDR1 is LNHDA and CDR2 is SQIVND in the germline V gene (reference sequence). The CDR3 runs 15 residues. V was clipped by 5 bases and J by 1 base, with 11 bases between them.